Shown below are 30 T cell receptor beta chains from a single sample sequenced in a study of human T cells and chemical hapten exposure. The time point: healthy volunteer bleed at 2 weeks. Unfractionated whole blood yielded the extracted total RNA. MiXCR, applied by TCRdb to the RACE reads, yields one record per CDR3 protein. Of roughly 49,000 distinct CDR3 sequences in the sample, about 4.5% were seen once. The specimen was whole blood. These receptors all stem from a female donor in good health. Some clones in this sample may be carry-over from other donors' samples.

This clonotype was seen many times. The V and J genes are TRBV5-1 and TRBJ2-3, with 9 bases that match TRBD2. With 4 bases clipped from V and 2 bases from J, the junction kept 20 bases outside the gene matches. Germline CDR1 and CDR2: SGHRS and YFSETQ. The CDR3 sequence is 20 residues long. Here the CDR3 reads CASSPPGAGGYPLYTDTQYF. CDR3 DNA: TGCGCCAGCAGCCCGCCGGGAGCGGGGGGTTACCCTCTCTACACAGATACGCAGTATTTT. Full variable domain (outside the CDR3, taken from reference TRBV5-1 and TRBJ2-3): KAGVTQTPRYLIKTRGQQVTLSCSPISGHRSVSWYQQTPGQGLQFLFEYFSETQRNKGNFPGRFSGRQFSNSRSEMNVSTLELGDSALYLCASSPPGAGGYPLYTDTQYFGPGTRLTVL.

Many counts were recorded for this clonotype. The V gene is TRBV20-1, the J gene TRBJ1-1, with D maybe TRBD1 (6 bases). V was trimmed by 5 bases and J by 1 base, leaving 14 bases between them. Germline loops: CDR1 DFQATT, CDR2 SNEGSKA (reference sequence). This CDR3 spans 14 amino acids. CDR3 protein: CSAHSTGQNTEAFF. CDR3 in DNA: TGCAGTGCTCACTCGACAGGCCAGAACACTGAAGCTTTCTTT.

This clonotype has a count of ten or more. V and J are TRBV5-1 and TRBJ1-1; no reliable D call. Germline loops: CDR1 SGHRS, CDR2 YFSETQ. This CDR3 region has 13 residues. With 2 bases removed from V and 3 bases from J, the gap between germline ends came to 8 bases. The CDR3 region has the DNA TGCGCCAGCAGCTTCGGACGGGACACTGAAGCTTTCTTT. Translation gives CASSFGRDTEAFF.

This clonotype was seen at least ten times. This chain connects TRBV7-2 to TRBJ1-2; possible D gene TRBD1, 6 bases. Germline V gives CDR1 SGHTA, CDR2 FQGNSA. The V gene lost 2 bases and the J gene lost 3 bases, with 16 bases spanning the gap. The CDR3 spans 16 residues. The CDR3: CASSLFGAGEDYGYTF. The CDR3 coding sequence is TGTGCCAGCAGCTTATTCGGGGCAGGGGAAGACTATGGCTACACCTTC.

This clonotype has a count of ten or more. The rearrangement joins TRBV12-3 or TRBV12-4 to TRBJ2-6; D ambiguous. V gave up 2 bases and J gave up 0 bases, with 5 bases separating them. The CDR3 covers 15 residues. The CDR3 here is CASSLYLSGANVLTF. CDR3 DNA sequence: TGTGCCAGCAGTTTATACCTCTCTGGGGCCAACGTCCTGACTTTC.

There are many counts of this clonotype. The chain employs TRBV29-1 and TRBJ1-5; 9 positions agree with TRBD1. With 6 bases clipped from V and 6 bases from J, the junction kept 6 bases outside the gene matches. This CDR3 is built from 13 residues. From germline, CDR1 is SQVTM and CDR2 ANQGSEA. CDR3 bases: TGCAGCGTAGGGGACAGGGATGGTCAGCCCCAGCATTTT. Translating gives CSVGDRDGQPQHF.

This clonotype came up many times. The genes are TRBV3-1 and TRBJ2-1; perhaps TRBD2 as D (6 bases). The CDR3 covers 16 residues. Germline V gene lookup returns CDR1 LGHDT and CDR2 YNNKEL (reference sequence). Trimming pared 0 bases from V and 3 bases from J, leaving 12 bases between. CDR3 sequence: CASSQEGGANYNEQFF. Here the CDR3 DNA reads TGTGCCAGCAGCCAAGAGGGCGGGGCGAACTACAATGAGCAGTTCTTC.

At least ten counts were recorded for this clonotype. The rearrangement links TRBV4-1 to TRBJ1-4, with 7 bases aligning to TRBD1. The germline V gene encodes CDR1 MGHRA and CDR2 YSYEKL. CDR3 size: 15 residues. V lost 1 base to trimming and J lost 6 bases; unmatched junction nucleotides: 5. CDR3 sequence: CASSQGQGVYEKLFF. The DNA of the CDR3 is TGCGCCAGCAGCCAAGGGCAGGGGGTATATGAAAAACTGTTTTTT.

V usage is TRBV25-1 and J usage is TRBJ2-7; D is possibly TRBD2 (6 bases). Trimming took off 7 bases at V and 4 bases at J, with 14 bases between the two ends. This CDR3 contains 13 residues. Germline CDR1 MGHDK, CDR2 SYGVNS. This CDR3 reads CASTWGSGYEQYF. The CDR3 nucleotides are TGTGCCAGCACCTGGGGGAGCGGGTACGAGCAGTACTTC.

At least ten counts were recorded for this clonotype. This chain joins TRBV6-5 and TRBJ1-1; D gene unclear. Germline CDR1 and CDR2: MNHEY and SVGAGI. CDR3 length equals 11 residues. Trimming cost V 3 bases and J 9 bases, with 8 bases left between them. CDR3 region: CASSYKKQAFF. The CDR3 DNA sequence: TGTGCCAGCAGTTATAAGAAACAAGCTTTCTTT.

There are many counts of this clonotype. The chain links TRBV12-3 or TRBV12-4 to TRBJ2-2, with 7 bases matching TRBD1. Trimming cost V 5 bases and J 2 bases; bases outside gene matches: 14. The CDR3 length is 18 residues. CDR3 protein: CASSLFDRKGANTGELFF. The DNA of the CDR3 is TGTGCCAGCAGTCTTTTTGACCGGAAGGGGGCTAACACCGGGGAGCTGTTTTTT.

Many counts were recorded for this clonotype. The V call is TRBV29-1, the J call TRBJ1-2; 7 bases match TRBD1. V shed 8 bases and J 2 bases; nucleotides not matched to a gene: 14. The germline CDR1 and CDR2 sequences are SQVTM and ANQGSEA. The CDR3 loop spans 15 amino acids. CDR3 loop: CSIKGASYPNYGYTF. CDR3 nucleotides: TGCAGCATCAAGGGGGCTTCCTACCCCAACTATGGCTACACCTTC. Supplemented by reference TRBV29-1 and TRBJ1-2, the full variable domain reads SAVISQKPSRDICQRGTSLTIQCQVDSQVTMMFWYRQQPGQSLTLIATANQGSEATYESGFVIDKFPISRPNLTFSTLTVSNMSPEDSSIYLCSIKGASYPNYGYTFGSGTRLTVV.

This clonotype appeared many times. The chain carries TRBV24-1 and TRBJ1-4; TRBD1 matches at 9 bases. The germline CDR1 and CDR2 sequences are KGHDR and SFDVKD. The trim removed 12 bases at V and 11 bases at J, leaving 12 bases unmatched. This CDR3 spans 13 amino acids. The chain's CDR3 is CAPYTGQGDKLFF. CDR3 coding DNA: TGTGCCCCTTACACGGGACAGGGCGACAAACTGTTTTTT.

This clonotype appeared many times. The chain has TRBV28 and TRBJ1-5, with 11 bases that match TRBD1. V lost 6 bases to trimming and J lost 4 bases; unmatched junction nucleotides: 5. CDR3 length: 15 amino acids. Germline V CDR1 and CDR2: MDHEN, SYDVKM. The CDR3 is CASRTGQGENQPQHF. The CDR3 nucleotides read TGTGCCAGCAGGACGGGACAGGGGGAGAATCAGCCCCAGCATTTT. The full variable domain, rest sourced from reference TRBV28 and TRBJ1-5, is DVKVTQSSRYLVKRTGEKVFLECVQDMDHENMFWYRQDPGLGLRLIYFSYDVKMKEKGDIPEGYSVSREKKERFSLILESASTNQTSMYLCASRTGQGENQPQHFGDGTRLSIL.

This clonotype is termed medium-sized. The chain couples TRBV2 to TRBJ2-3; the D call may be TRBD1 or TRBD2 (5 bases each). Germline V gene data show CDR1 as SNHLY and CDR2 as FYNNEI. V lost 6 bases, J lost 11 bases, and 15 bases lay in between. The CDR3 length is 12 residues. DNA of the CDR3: TGTGCCAGCAGGGATACCGGGACGGTGCAGTATTTT. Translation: CASRDTGTVQYF.

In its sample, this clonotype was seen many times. The CDR3 sequence: CASSGGRPHGSYGYTF. The CDR3 DNA is TGTGCCAGCAGTGGTGGCAGGCCGCACGGCTCCTATGGCTACACCTTC. V gene TRBV25-1 combines with J gene TRBJ1-2; D is unclear. Germline V gives CDR1 MGHDK, CDR2 SYGVNS. The CDR3 sequence is 16 residues long. V was shortened by 4 bases and J by 4 bases, with 19 bases between the two germline ends.

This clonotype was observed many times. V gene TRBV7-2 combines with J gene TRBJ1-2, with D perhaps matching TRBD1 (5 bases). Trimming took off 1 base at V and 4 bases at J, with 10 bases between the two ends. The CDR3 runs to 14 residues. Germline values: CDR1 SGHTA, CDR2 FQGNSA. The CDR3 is CASSLVGGGYGYTF. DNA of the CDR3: TGTGCCAGCAGCTTAGTAGGCGGGGGCTATGGCTACACCTTC.

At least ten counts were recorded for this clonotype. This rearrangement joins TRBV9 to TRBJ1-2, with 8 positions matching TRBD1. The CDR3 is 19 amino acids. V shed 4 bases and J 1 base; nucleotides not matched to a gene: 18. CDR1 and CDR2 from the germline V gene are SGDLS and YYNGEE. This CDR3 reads CASSPRDLLSTGDNYGYTF. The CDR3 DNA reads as TGTGCCAGCAGCCCGAGGGACCTGCTTTCGACAGGGGATAACTATGGCTACACCTTC.

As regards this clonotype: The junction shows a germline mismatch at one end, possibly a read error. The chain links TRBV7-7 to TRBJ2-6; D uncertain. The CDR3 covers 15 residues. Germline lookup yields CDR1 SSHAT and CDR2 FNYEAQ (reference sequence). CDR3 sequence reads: CASSPGESSANVLTF. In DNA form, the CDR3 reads TGTGCTAGCAGCCCCGGAGAATCGTCGGCCAACGTCCTGACTTTC.

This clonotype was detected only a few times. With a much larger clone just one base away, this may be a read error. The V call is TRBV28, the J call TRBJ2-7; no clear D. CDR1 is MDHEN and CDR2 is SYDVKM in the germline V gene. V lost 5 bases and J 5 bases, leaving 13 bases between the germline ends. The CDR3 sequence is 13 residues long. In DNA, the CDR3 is TGTGCCAGCAGTCCTCAGTATTGGGACGAGCAGTACTTC. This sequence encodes CASSPQYWDEQYF.

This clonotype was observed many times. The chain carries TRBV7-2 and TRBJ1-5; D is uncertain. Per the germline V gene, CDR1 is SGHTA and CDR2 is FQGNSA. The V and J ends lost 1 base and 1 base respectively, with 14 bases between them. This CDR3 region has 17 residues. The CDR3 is CASSLVPLSRSNQPQHF. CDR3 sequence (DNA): TGTGCCAGCAGCTTAGTCCCGCTCTCCCGAAGCAATCAGCCCCAGCATTTT.

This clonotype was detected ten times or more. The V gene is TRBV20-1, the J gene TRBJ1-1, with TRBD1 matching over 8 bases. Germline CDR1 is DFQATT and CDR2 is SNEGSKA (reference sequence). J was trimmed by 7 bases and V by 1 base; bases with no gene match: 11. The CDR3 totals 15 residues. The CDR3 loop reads CSARVTGGSGSEAFF. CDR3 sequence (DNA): TGCAGTGCTAGAGTTACAGGGGGGAGCGGTAGTGAAGCTTTCTTT.

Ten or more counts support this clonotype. The DNA for the CDR3 is TGTGCCAGCAGCCAAGTACTGGGTGAAAAACTGTTTTTT. This encodes CASSQVLGEKLFF. The chain carries TRBV14 and TRBJ1-4; D remains unclear. Germline V gene data show CDR1 as SGHDN and CDR2 as FVKESK. Trimming shortened V by 1 base and J by 7 bases, and 7 bases separated the two germline ends. This CDR3 spans 13 amino acids.

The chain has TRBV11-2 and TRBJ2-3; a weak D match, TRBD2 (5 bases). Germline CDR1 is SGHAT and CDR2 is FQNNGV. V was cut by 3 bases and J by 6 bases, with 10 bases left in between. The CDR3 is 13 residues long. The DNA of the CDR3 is TGTGCCAGCAGCTTCCGCGGGTCCGATACGCAGTATTTT. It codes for CASSFRGSDTQYF.

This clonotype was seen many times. CDR3 region: CASSDPGALFYGYTF. Here the CDR3 DNA reads TGTGCCAGCAGTGATCCCGGGGCTTTATTCTATGGCTACACCTTC. The rearrangement links TRBV5-5 to TRBJ1-2; D may be TRBD1 (5 bases). The length of the CDR3 is 15 residues. The V and J ends lost 5 bases and 4 bases respectively, with 18 bases between them. CDR1 is SGHKS, CDR2 YYEKEE, per germline (reference sequence).

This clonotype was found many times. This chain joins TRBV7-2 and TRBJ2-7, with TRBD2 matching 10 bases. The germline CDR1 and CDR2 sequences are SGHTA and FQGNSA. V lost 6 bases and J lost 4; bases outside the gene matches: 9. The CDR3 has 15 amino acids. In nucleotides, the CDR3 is TGTGCCAGCAGTTTATTAGCGGGGGGCTGGTACGAGCAGTACTTC. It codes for CASSLLAGGWYEQYF. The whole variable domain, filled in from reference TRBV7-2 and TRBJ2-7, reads GAGVSQSPSNKVTEKGKDVELRCDPISGHTALYWYRQSLGQGLEFLIYFQGNSAPDKSGLPSDRFSAERTGGSVSTLTIQRTQQEDSAVYLCASSLLAGGWYEQYFGPGTRLTVT.

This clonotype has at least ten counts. The CDR3 is CASKGQGGNSPLHF. CDR3 coding DNA: TGTGCCAGCAAGGGACAGGGAGGTAATTCACCCCTCCACTTT. The chain links TRBV25-1 to TRBJ1-6; 9 positions match TRBD1. This CDR3 is built from 14 residues. V shed 7 bases, J shed 6 bases, and the junction held 4 bases outside the gene matches. Germline V gene lookup returns CDR1 MGHDK and CDR2 SYGVNS.

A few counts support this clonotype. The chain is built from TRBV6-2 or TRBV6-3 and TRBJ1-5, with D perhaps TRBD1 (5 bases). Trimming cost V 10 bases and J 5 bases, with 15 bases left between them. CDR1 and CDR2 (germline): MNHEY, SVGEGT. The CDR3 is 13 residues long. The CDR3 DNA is TGTGCCACTCGTCGGGGGATGGATCAGCCCCAGCATTTT. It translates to CATRRGMDQPQHF.

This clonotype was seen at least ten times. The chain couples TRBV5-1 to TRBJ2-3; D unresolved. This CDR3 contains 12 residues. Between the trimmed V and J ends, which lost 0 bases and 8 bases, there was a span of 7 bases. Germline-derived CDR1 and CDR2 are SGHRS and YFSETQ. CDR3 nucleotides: TGCGCCAGCAGCTTGGCTGACGGTACGCAGTATTTT. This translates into CASSLADGTQYF.

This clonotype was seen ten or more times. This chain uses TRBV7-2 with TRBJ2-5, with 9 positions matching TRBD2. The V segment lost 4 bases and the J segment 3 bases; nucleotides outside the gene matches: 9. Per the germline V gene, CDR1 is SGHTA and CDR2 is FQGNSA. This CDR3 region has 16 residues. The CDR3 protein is CASSYFSGGAKETQYF. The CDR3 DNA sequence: TGTGCCAGCAGCTATTTTAGCGGGGGAGCCAAAGAGACCCAGTACTTC.